The sequence of this TCR beta chain was determined in a study of T cell responses to AZD1222 COVID-19 vaccine. Study outcomes and limitations: No repertoire was sampled before or during the peak T cell response, only after it. Donors were mostly white British, more females; clonal diversity possibly underestimated.

To note about this clone: Antigen specificity is unknown.

Repertoires were generated with immunoSEQ multiplex PCR, while TCRdb's copy carries only in-frame clones and drops some. Among 130,000 or so clones listed, roughly 92% were seen once. This material consisted of peripheral blood, taken on day 0 of AZD1222 vaccination. The TCR comes from an adult in good health.

The CDR3 sequence is CAWSTPGPRGETQYF. CDR3 bases: TGTGCCTGGAGCACCCCGGGCCCGAGAGGGGAGACCCAGTACTTC. The rearrangement uses TRBV30 and TRBJ2-5, with D possibly matching TRBD2 (5 bases). This CDR3 is built from 15 residues. Germline lookup yields CDR1 GTSNPN and CDR2 SVGIG (reference sequence). V lost 3 bases to trimming and J lost 5 bases, with 19 bases between them. Filled out from reference TRBV30 and TRBJ2-5, the complete variable domain reads SQTIHQWPATLVQPVGSPLSLECTVEGTSNPNLYWYRQAAGRGLQLLFYSVGIGQISSEVPQNLSASRPQDRQFILSSKKLLLSDSGFYLCAWSTPGPRGETQYFGPGTRLLVL.